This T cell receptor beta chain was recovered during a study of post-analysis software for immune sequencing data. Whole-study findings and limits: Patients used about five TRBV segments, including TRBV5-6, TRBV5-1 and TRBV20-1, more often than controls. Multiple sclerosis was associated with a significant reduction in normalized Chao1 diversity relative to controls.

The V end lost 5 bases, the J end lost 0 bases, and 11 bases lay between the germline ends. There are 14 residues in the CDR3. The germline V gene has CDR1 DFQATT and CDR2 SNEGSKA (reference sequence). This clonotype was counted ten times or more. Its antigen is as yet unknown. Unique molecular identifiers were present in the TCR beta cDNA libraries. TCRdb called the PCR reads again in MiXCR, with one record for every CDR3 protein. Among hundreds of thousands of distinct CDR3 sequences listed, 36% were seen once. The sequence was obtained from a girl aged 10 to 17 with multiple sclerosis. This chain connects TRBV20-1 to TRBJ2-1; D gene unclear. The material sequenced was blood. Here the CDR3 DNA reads TGCAGTGCTGCAGACCAGAGCTCCTACAATGAGCAGTTCTTC. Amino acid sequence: CSAADQSSYNEQFF.